The clone carrying this T cell receptor beta chain was counted only a few times. This sample was included in a study of cytomegalovirus exposure and HLA in healthy donors. Both 60 Vbeta primers and 13 Jbeta primers went into the PCR. Produced via immunoSEQ multiplex PCR; TCRdb's table is partial and in-frame only. The sample has 150,000 to 200,000 clones, approximately 80% seen once; the top ten hold roughly 9.7%. This CDR3 contains 17 residues. In germline, CDR1 is LGHNA, CDR2 YNFKEQ. Trimming left V 4 bases short and J 3 bases short, with 16 bases between. The sequenced sample was PBMCs. The source is a man aged 18-30 years in good health and CMV-seropositive. The chain has TRBV4-2 and TRBJ1-6, with D unclear. This CDR3 reads CASSREATPLYNSPLHF. The CDR3, as DNA: TGTGCCAGCAGCCGGGAGGCGACCCCCCTCTATAATTCACCCCTCCACTTT.